A selection of T cell receptor beta chains follows, all from one sample in a study of CD8 T cells in Susac syndrome. TCRdb recomputed calls from the immunoSEQ multiplex PCR reads with MiXCR, one row per CDR3 protein. The sample contains just under 150,000 distinct CDR3 sequences, roughly 95% of which appear only once. Material: CD4+ T cells from PBMCs. All receptors derive from a human donor in good health. Both conserved end residues are part of each CDR3. D genes are given only for firm matches. Expanded clones are given a class, and other clones once, few, many or no size at all.

TRBJ1-5 | TRBV5-6 | . | . | . | CASSFGSGPHQPQHF
TRBJ2-7 | TRBV6-1 | few | . | TGTGCCAGCAGGCCTATTCCGGAAGCGACCCTACGAGGGCAGTACTTC | CASRPIPEATLRGQYF
TRBJ2-1 | TRBV10-3 | . | . | TGTGCCATCACCCGGGACAAGACGTACAATGAGCAGTTCTTC | CAITRDKTYNEQFF
TRBJ2-7 | TRBV12-3/TRBV12-4 | . | . | TGTGCCAGCAGATCCGCTAGCTTCTACGAGCAGTACTTC | CASRSASFYEQYF
TRBJ2-5 | TRBV28 | . | TRBD1 | TGTGCCAGCCGCCCCGGGGGACAGGGGTACCAAGAGACCCAGTACTTC | CASRPGGQGYQETQYF
TRBJ2-7 | TRBV3-1 | . | TRBD2 | TGTGCCAGCAGCCTGGGCCGCGGGGGGACCTACGAGCAGTACTTC | CASSLGRGGTYEQYF
TRBJ2-1 | TRBV6-1 | few | TRBD2 | TGTGCCAGCAGCCTAGCGGGAGGGAGCAATGAGCAGTTCTTC | CASSLAGGSNEQFF
TRBJ1-1 | TRBV5-1 | . | . | TGCGCCAGCAGCTTAAGGGTGGACACTGAAGCTTTCTTT | CASSLRVDTEAFF
TRBJ1-5 | TRBV12-3/TRBV12-4 | . | TRBD1 | TGTGCCAGCACCAGGGGGGGGAATCAGCCCCAGCATTTT | CASTRGGNQPQHF
TRBJ2-3 | TRBV7-9 | . | TRBD2 | TGTGCCAGCAGCCCACCCGGGACTAGCGACACAGATACGCAGTATTTT | CASSPPGTSDTDTQYF
TRBJ2-1 | TRBV7-9 | once | TRBD2 | TGTGCCAGCAGCTTGACCCTAGCGGATAGCTCCTACAATGAGCAGTTCTTC | CASSLTLADSSYNEQFF
TRBJ1-4 | TRBV5-1 | . | . | TGCGCCAGCAGCCGGACAGCCGTTAATGAAAAACTGTTTTTT | CASSRTAVNEKLFF
TRBJ1-1 | TRBV5-6 | . | . | TGTGCCAGCAGCCCAACAGGTAACCCCGAGGTCACTGAAGCTTTCTTT | CASSPTGNPEVTEAFF
TRBJ1-2 | TRBV7-9 | . | TRBD1 | TGTGCCAGCAGCTTCGGCAGGGGGGGGTATGGCTACACCTTC | CASSFGRGGYGYTF
TRBJ2-7 | TRBV11-2 | . | . | TGTGCCAGCACCCATGGGAGGAGCTCCTACGAGCAGTACTTC | CASTHGRSSYEQYF
TRBJ1-1 | TRBV3-1 | . | . | TGTGCCAGCAGCCAATCATCAGCAGCTTTCTTT | CASSQSSAAFF
TRBJ1-2 | TRBV20-1 | . | . | TGCAGTGCTAGAGCCGAGGGGGACGGCTACACCTTC | CSARAEGDGYTF
TRBJ2-1 | TRBV20-1 | . | TRBD2 | TGCAGTGCTAGCACGGGGGGAAGCTCCTACAATGAGCAGTTCTTC | CSASTGGSSYNEQFF
TRBJ1-2 | TRBV25-1 | . | . | TGTGCCAGCAGCTCCCTTATGGCAGGGGTGGGCTATGGCTACACCTTC | CASSSLMAGVGYGYTF